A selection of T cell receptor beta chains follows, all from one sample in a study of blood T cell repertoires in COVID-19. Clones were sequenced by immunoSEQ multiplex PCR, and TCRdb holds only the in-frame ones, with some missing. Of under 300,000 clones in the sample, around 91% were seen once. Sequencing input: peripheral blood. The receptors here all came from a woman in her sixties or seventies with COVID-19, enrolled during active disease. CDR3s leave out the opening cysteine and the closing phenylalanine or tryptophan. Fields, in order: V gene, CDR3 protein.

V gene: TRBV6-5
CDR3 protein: ASSYRGIEQY

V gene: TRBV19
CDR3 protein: ASRAGQNTEAF

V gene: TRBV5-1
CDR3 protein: ASSFGPTGGRPQH

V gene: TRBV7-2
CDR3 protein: ASSLGRESYGYT

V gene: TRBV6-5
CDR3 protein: ASREGAGELF

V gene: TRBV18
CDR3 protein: ASSPRFLSPLH

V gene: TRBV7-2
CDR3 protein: ASWLGGETYNEQF

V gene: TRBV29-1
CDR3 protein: SVDRVGYGYT

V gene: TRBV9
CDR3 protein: ASSVAGSGNTIY

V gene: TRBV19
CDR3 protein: ASRPDRGNTEAF

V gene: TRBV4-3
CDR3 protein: ASRRQTATMGELF

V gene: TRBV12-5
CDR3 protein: ASGPPPRKGEYNEQF

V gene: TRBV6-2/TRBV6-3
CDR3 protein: ASSYSPGISNQPQH

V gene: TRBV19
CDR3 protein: ASSNGRDTT

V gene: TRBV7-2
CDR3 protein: ASSLQGAAREQY

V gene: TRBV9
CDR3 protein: ASSARLAGGIETQY

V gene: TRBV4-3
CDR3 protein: ASSQAGSYGYT

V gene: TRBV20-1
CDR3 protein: SASTSVGGTDTQY

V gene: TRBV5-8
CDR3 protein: ASSLLTTGWHGYT

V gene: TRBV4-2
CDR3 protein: ASSQDRDNTEAF

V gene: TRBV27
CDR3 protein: ASSPFGRVYGYT

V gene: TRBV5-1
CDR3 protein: ASNPLGGRYGYT

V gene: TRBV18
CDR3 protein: ASSPGVQDSRSYEQY

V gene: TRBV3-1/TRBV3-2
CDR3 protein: ASSRTGVRNSKLF

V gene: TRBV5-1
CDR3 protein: ASSEGTGNSPLH

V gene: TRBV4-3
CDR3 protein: ASSSHRERRFTNEKLF

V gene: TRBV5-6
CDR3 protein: ASSLGVAGELF

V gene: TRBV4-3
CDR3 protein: ASSQGSDNEAF

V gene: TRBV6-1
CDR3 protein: ASSELMGLDMRPQH

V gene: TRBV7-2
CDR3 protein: ASSLDRRSNQPQH

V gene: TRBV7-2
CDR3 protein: ASTPRQEYEQY

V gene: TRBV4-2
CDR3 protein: ASSPGTSGTDTQY

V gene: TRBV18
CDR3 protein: ASSPPVRTGNTIY

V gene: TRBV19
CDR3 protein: ASSRQGLNQPQH

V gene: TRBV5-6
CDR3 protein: ASSLFARDPANYGYT

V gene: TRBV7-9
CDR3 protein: ASSLMGAQY

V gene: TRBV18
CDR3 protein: ASSPPSPGAGEQY

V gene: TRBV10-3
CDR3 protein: AISELQGRGEKLF

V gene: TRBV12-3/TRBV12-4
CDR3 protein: ASSFSEKLF

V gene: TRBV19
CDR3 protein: ATRPRGISNEKLF